This T cell receptor (beta chain) was identified in a study of blood T cell repertoires in COVID-19. The wider study: Italy, Spain and the United States were the sources of the convalescent and acute COVID-19 samples. PBMCs, B-cell-depleted T cells, or T cells were the source of the cDNA or gDNA that made up the material.

Per the original methods: How many nucleated cells were present was estimated from reference gene primer amplification. Repertoires were generated with immunoSEQ multiplex PCR, while TCRdb's copy carries only in-frame clones and drops some. V, J and clone size were drawn from that table, and D and trimming were deduced from the DNA. The table shows around 140,000 clones, with approximately 89% occurring only once. The CDR3 contains 15 residues. Trimming at V came to 1 base and at J to 4 bases, leaving 6 bases not matched to a gene. Germline lookup yields CDR1 SGHTA and CDR2 FQGNSA. This receptor was obtained from a human donor in a cohort sampled during active COVID-19. Sequenced material: peripheral blood. This sequence joins TRBV7-2 and TRBJ2-5, with 7 bases identical to TRBD1. This CDR3 is CASSLDRGWGETQYF. In nucleotides, the CDR3 is TGTGCCAGCAGCTTAGACAGGGGCTGGGGAGAGACCCAGTACTTC.